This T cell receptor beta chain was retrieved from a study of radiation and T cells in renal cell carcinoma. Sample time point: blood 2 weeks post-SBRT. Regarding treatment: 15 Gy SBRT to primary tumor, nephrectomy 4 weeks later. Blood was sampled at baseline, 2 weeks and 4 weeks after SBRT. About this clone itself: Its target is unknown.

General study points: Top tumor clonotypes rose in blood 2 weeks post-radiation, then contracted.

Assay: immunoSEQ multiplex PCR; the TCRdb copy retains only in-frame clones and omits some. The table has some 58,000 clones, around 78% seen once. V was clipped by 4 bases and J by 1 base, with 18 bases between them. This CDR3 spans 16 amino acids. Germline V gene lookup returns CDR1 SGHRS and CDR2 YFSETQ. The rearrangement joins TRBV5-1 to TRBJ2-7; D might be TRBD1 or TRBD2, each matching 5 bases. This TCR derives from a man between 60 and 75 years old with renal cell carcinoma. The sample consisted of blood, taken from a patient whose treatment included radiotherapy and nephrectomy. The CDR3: CASSKNTGTESYEQYF. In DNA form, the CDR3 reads TGCGCCAGCAGCAAGAATACCGGGACGGAATCCTACGAGCAGTACTTC.